Listed below are T cell receptor beta chains from one sample, sequenced in a study of vaccination and CD4 T cells after COVID-19. TCRdb fed the PCR reads into MiXCR, producing one record per CDR3 protein. The sample carries approximately 8,800 distinct CDR3 sequences, around 40% recorded once. Their antigen targets remain unknown. Source material: CD4+ T cells from blood, cultured in vitro. These receptors were obtained from a human donor in good health. CDR3s include the opening cysteine and the closing phenylalanine or tryptophan. A D gene is named only where the DNA matches it firmly. Only part of the rows carry a size: once, few, many, or a class if the clone is expanded.

>.|TRBV28|TRBJ2-7|.
TGTGCCAGCAGTTTATTTGCGACAGACTACGAGCAGTACTTC
CASSLFATDYEQYF
>.|TRBV25-1|TRBJ1-1|.
TGTGCCAGCAGGGCACCGGGACAAAAGGGAGCTTTCTTT
CASRAPGQKGAFF
>.|TRBV19|TRBJ2-3|.
TGTGCCAGTAGTATGCTATTCACAGATACGCAGTATTTT
CASSMLFTDTQYF
>.|TRBV20-1|TRBJ1-2|.
TGCAGTGCTAGAGGGGTGCGAGGGGAGGGTGGCTACACCTTC
CSARGVRGEGGYTF
>.|TRBV27|TRBJ2-3|.
TGTGCCAGCAGTTTATCGGGAGATATGCAGTATTTT
CASSLSGDMQYF
>few|TRBV25-1|TRBJ1-1|.
TGTGCCAGCAGTGATGTTAGGTTTGAAGCTTTCTTT
CASSDVRFEAFF
>few|TRBV15|TRBJ2-3|.
TGTGCCACCAGCAGGTCATCTAGGCCAGATACGCAGTATTTT
CATSRSSRPDTQYF
>few|TRBV28|TRBJ1-5|.
TGTGCCAGCAGTCCATTCTACAGGGATCAGCCCCAGCATTTT
CASSPFYRDQPQHF
>few|TRBV20-1|TRBJ1-5|TRBD1
TGCAGTGCACCTCAGGGGGCAACGAAGCCCCAGCATTTT
CSAPQGATKPQHF
>.|TRBV30|TRBJ1-1|.
TGTGCCTGGAGTGTTTGGGGCGGCTACACTGAAGCTTTCTTT
CAWSVWGGYTEAFF
>.|TRBV6-2/TRBV6-3|TRBJ2-5|.
TGTGCCAGCAGTTACCAAGCGGCGCGGACCCAGTACTTC
CASSYQAARTQYF
>.|TRBV19|TRBJ2-3|TRBD2
TGTGCCAGTAGTTGGACGGGAGGGAGCACAGATACGCAGTATTTT
CASSWTGGSTDTQYF